This entry lists 5 T cell receptor beta chains sequenced from one sample in a study of CD8+ T cells in alopecia areata. Treatment reported: oral pan-JAK inhibitor, 5-10 mg twice daily. RNA extraction was followed by reverse transcription into cDNA, which acted as the sequencing template. Clones were sequenced by immunoSEQ multiplex PCR, and TCRdb holds only the in-frame ones, with some missing. The data show roughly 210,000 clones, with 40% to 45% seen just once and about 2.6% held by the top ten. The source was CD4+ T cells sorted from blood, collected at approximately week 37, from a patient treated with tofacitinib. The receptors were sampled from a human donor with alopecia areata.

The chain carries TRBV29-1 and TRBJ1-1; no firm D call. Trimming took off 3 bases at V and 1 base at J, with 9 bases between the two ends. The CDR3 runs 13 residues. Looked up from germline, CDR1 is SQVTM and CDR2 is ANQGSEA. Written as DNA, the CDR3 is TGCAGCGTTGAGCTTGGCGGGAACACTGAAGCTTTCTTT. As protein: CSVELGGNTEAFF.

The genes are TRBV10-1 and TRBJ2-2, with a weak D call TRBD2 (6 bases). CDR3 size: 15 residues. Deletions cut 0 bases from V and 5 bases from J, with 10 bases between. CDR1 and CDR2 from the germline V gene are WNHNN and SYGVQD (reference sequence). The CDR3 DNA reads TGCGCCAGCAGTGAGTCAAAGGGGAGGACCGGGGAGCTGTTTTTT. Translation: CASSESKGRTGELFF.

The chain employs TRBV20-1 and TRBJ1-1; D call uncertain. The CDR3 is 11 amino acids. Per the germline V gene, CDR1 is DFQATT and CDR2 is SNEGSKA (reference sequence). The CDR3 nucleotides are TGCGGCCGGGGTAGGAACACTGAAGCTTTCTTT. Translating gives CGRGRNTEAFF.

The chain's CDR3 is CSVGGTGIYNEQFF. CDR3 nucleotides: TGCAGCGTTGGGGGGACAGGGATTTACAATGAGCAGTTCTTC. This sequence joins TRBV29-1 and TRBJ2-1; 9 positions match TRBD1. CDR1 SQVTM and CDR2 ANQGSEA come from the germline V gene. The CDR3 length is 14 residues. Trimming removed 4 bases from V and 4 bases from J; junction bases left unmatched: 5.

V usage is TRBV29-1 and J usage is TRBJ2-5; 9 positions agree with TRBD2. The J call may be incorrect, as the DNA end agrees better with TRBJ2-7. Germline loops: CDR1 SQVTM, CDR2 ANQGSEA. The CDR3 contains 15 residues. The CDR3 bases are TGCAGCGTCGTTCTAGCGGGAAGGTTGGGTCCCGAGCAGTACTTC. Translation: CSVVLAGRLGPEQYF.